Listed here are 13 T cell receptor beta chains from one sample, sequenced in a study of breast tumors, draining lymph nodes, adjacent tissues (dated by TCRdb to the mid-2010s). The method was multiplex PCR. TCRdb shows the sequencer as Illumina HiSeq 2000. The raw public reads went through TCRdb reprocessing: fastp at Q25, MiXCR clone calling, in-frame beta chains kept. All rows with the same CDR3 protein become a single entry with the most common DNA and genes. The sample records 250,000 or so distinct CDR3 sequences, over 30% of which are singletons. Around 1.1% of the sample lies in the top ten. The lymph node samples were taken from the axillary draining lymph nodes of breast cancer patients. The material sequenced was axillary lymph node tissue. The source of these receptors is a female donor with breast cancer. Some clones in this sample may be carry-over from other donors' samples.

The chain links TRBV24-1 to TRBJ1-5; TRBD1 matches 11 bases. Germline CDR1 and CDR2: KGHDR and SFDVKD. This CDR3 has 15 amino acids. The V gene end was trimmed by 2 bases and the J gene end by 5 bases; junction bases not matched to a gene: 1. The DNA of the CDR3 is TGTGCCACCAGTGATTGGGACAGGGGGGATCAGCCCCAGCATTTT. This translates into CATSDWDRGDQPQHF.

This clonotype showed up just a few times. The CDR3 bases are TGTGCCAGCAGTTTTCCGGGACACACCGGGGGAGAGACCCAGTACTTC. Translating it yields CASSFPGHTGGETQYF. The rearrangement joins TRBV28 to TRBJ2-5; D may match TRBD1 or TRBD2 (6 bases each). This CDR3 has 16 residues. V was trimmed by 3 bases and J by 4 bases, leaving 18 bases between them. Per germline, CDR1 MDHEN and CDR2 SYDVKM.

This clonotype was seen repeatedly, ten times or more. This sequence joins TRBV5-6 and TRBJ2-2, with D possibly being TRBD1 or TRBD2 (6 bases each). Germline V lookup: CDR1 SGHDT, CDR2 YYEEEE. This CDR3 has 16 amino acids. Deletions cut 1 base from V and 7 bases from J, with 17 bases between. CDR3 coding DNA: TGTGCCAGCAGCTTGTCCGGATCGGGGGCAGGCGGGGAGCTGTTTTTT. Translated: CASSLSGSGAGGELFF.

Judged by abundance, this clonotype is medium-sized. The CDR3 sequence is CASSVGQGASPLHF. In DNA, the CDR3 is TGTGCCAGCAGCGTTGGGCAGGGGGCTTCACCCCTCCACTTT. This chain joins TRBV9 and TRBJ1-6; 8 bases agree with TRBD1. CDR3 length: 14 residues. Germline V lookup: CDR1 SGDLS, CDR2 YYNGEE. V dropped 2 bases and J dropped 9; count of bases not matched to a gene: 4.

This rearrangement joins TRBV6-5 to TRBJ2-5; 13 positions match TRBD2. The CDR3 totals 14 residues. The junction had 6 bases not matched to a gene; V was cut back by 10 bases and J by 4 bases. CDR1 and CDR2 from the germline V gene are MNHEY and SVGAGI. The CDR3 reads CATGLAGDRETQYF. For the CDR3, the DNA is TGTGCCACCGGACTAGCGGGAGACCGAGAGACCCAGTACTTC.

This clonotype is a singleton in its sample. This sequence may be a read error, since a much larger clone differs from it by one base. In this CDR3 the conserved last residue, phenylalanine or tryptophan, is missing, so a read error is likely. J is TRBJ2-5 and V is TRBV5-4; TRBD1 might be the D (7 bases). The V gene's germline CDR1 is SGHNT and CDR2 YYREEE (reference sequence). This CDR3 is 16 amino acids long. Between the trimmed V and J ends, which lost 3 bases and 3 bases, there was a span of 18 bases. The CDR3 loop reads CASSSPTGDREETQYS. CDR3 coding DNA: TGTGCCAGCAGCTCCCCGACGGGAGACAGGGAAGAGACCCAGTACTCC.

Only a few counts were recorded for this clonotype. This may come from a read error, since a much larger clone is one base off. V and J are TRBV20-1 and TRBJ2-1; D unclear. The CDR3 contains 14 residues. Deletions cut 0 bases from V and 9 bases from J, with 15 bases between. Germline CDR1 reads DFQATT; CDR2 reads SNEGSKA (reference sequence). CDR3 coding DNA: TGCAGTGCTAGAGATTCAACGAAGGGTACTGAGCAGTTCTTC. Residues: CSARDSTKGTEQFF.

This clonotype was counted ten times or more. One end of the junction is discordant with germline, which a read error may explain. This rearrangement joins TRBV12-3 or TRBV12-4 to TRBJ2-7, with 8 bases lining up with TRBD1. The CDR3 spans 10 residues. CDR3 in DNA: TGTGCCATCCTTTTCACAGGGGGAGGCTTC. As protein: CAILFTGGGF.

V and J are TRBV9 and TRBJ2-3; 13 nucleotides align to TRBD2. The CDR3 length is 20 residues. Trimming removed 3 bases from V and 5 bases from J; junction bases left unmatched: 18. Germline assignment: CDR1 SGDLS and CDR2 YYNGEE. CDR3 DNA: TGTGCCAGCAGCGCGTATGGACTAGCGGGAGTGGGCTGCCCGGGAGATACGCAGTATTTT. It encodes CASSAYGLAGVGCPGDTQYF.

Note on this clonotype: A much more abundant neighbour one base away suggests this may be a read error. This rearrangement joins TRBV9 to TRBJ2-1, with 7 bases that match TRBD1. Germline V CDR1 and CDR2: SGDLS, YYNGEE. CDR3 size: 13 residues. The CDR3: CASSTGQYSEQFF. CDR3 coding DNA: TGTGCCAGCAGCACGGGACAGTACAGTGAGCAGTTCTTC.

Regarding this clonotype: A single base separates this from a much larger clone, so it may be a read error. J is TRBJ1-2 and V is TRBV7-9; 9 nucleotides agree with TRBD1. The CDR3 is made up of 15 amino acids. V shed 5 bases and J 2 bases; nucleotides not matched to a gene: 6. Germline V gives CDR1 SEHNR, CDR2 FQNEAQ (reference sequence). The CDR3 DNA is TGTGCCAGCAGCCAGACAGGGGGGGTCAACTATGGCTACACCTTC. Protein product: CASSQTGGVNYGYTF.

This chain connects TRBV20-1 to TRBJ2-7, with 7 positions matching TRBD1. Germline CDR1 is DFQATT and CDR2 is SNEGSKA (reference sequence). The CDR3 spans 13 residues. With 6 bases clipped from V and 6 bases from J, the junction kept 11 bases outside the gene matches. As DNA, the CDR3 is TGCAGTGCGCCGGGACAGAACCAATTCGAGCAGTACTTC. Translating it yields CSAPGQNQFEQYF.

On this clonotype: Here the CDR3 omits its conserved ending phenylalanine or tryptophan, so a read error is the likely source. For the CDR3, the DNA is TGCGCCAGCAGCTCAGCGACCCGCAGAAGGCACAATGAGCAGTTCCTC. Translating gives CASSSATRRRHNEQFL. This rearrangement joins TRBV7-9 to TRBJ2-1; D is uncertain. The CDR3 runs to 16 residues. Germline CDR1 reads SEHNR; CDR2 reads FQNEAQ (reference sequence).